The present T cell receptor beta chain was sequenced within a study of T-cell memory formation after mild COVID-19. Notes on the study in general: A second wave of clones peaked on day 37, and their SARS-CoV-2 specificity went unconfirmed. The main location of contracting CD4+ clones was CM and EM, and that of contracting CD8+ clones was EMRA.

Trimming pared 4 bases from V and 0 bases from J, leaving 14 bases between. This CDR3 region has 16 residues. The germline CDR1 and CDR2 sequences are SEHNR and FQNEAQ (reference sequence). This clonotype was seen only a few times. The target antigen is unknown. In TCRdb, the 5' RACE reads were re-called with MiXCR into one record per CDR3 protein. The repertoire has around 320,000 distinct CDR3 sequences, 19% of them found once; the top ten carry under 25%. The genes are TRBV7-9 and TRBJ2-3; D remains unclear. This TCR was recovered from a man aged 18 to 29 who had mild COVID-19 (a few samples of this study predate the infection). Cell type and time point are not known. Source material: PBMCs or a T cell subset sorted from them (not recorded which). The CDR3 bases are TGTGCCAGCAGCTCCGGACGGCACACTAGCACAGATACGCAGTATTTT. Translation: CASSSGRHTSTDTQYF.